These 32 T cell receptor beta chains originate from one sample sequenced in a study of T-cell memory formation after mild COVID-19. TCRdb reprocessed the 5' RACE reads via MiXCR and lists one record per CDR3 protein. In the table there are approximately 500,000 distinct CDR3 sequences, nearly 25% of which are singletons. Input material: PBMCs or a T cell subset sorted from them (not recorded which). Receptor source: an adult woman who had mild COVID-19 (a few samples of this study predate the infection). Cell type and time point are not known.

This clonotype was counted between two and nine times. The CDR3 nucleotides are TGCGCCAGCAGCCAAGAAGGAGGGAGGACAGACGAGCAGTTCTTC. Translating it yields CASSQEGGRTDEQFF. The rearrangement links TRBV4-1 to TRBJ2-1; D is possibly TRBD1 or TRBD2 (6 bases each). The CDR3 is made up of 15 amino acids. The germline V gene has CDR1 MGHRA and CDR2 YSYEKL. Trimming cost V 0 bases and J 10 bases, with 16 bases left between them.

The rearrangement joins TRBV12-3 or TRBV12-4 to TRBJ2-1; D remains ambiguous. TRBJ2-5 explains the end of the DNA better; the J call may be wrong. The CDR3 is 16 residues long. In DNA, the CDR3 is TGTGCCAGCAGTTTTGCTTCGTCTCGGGTGTGGGAGACCCAGTACTTC. Translating it yields CASSFASSRVWETQYF.

This clonotype appeared many times. The chain employs TRBV5-5 and TRBJ2-7; TRBD1 aligns across 8 bases. Trimming at V came to 7 bases and at J to 2 bases, leaving 20 bases not matched to a gene. The CDR3 spans 18 residues. Germline V gene lookup returns CDR1 SGHKS and CDR2 YYEKEE (reference sequence). The CDR3 coding sequence is TGTGCCAGCGGCCCGGTGACAGAAGACAGGGGCCCCCCCTACGAGCAGTACTTC. It encodes CASGPVTEDRGPPYEQYF.

The genes are TRBV3-1 and TRBJ2-3; D is possibly TRBD2 (6 bases). The CDR3 spans 15 residues. Germline values: CDR1 LGHDT, CDR2 YNNKEL (reference sequence). Trimming stripped 2 bases from V and 2 bases from J, with 11 bases between. The CDR3 loop reads CASSQRREITDTQYF. In DNA, the CDR3 is TGTGCCAGCAGCCAACGTCGGGAGATCACAGATACGCAGTATTTT.

This sequence joins TRBV7-2 and TRBJ2-1; D might be TRBD2 (6 bases). Germline values: CDR1 SGHTA, CDR2 FQGNSA. The CDR3 totals 15 residues. V was cut by 5 bases and J by 7 bases, with 18 bases left in between. The CDR3 coding sequence is TGTGCCAGCAGCCGAATGCTAGGGAGCGGGAATGAGCAGTTCTTC. Protein product: CASSRMLGSGNEQFF.

This clonotype has a handful of counts. The rearrangement joins TRBV6-1 to TRBJ2-2, with 10 bases matching TRBD1. J lost 7 bases, V lost 8 bases, and 10 bases had no gene match. Germline V gene sequence: CDR1 MNHNS, CDR2 SASEGT. This CDR3 is built from 15 residues. The CDR3 DNA reads TGTGCCAGCCTCGGGGACAGGGGTCTGAGCGGGGAGCTGTTTTTT. This codes for CASLGDRGLSGELFF.

The J gene is TRBJ1-5, the V gene TRBV12-3 or TRBV12-4, with D uncertain. The V end was cut by 6 bases, the J end by 7 bases, with 19 bases between. This CDR3 has 15 amino acids. CDR3 coding DNA: TGTGCCAGCAGCCCCCGGGAGGGTTTCTTACAGCCCCAGCATTTT. It translates to CASSPREGFLQPQHF.

This clonotype was found a few times. The J gene is TRBJ2-3, the V gene TRBV5-1; 8 positions agree with TRBD2. This CDR3 contains 16 residues. V lost 4 bases, J lost 3 bases, and 10 bases stayed unmatched. CDR1 is SGHRS and CDR2 is YFSETQ in the germline V gene. Here the CDR3 reads CASSPGSGSGTDTQYF. CDR3 DNA sequence: TGCGCCAGCAGCCCCGGGAGCGGGAGTGGGACAGATACGCAGTATTTT.

The chain uses TRBV4-2 and TRBJ2-3, with TRBD1 matching 7 bases. V gave up 0 bases and J gave up 0 bases; unmatched junction bases: 3. The CDR3 extends over 16 amino acids. Germline V gene data show CDR1 as LGHNA and CDR2 as YNFKEQ. CDR3 coding DNA: TGTGCCAGCAGCCAAGACCAGGGGGTTAGCACAGATACGCAGTATTTT. This translates into CASSQDQGVSTDTQYF.

V is TRBV7-2 and J is TRBJ1-2, with 9 bases lining up with TRBD1. From germline, CDR1 is SGHTA and CDR2 FQGNSA. The V segment lost 0 bases and the J segment 4 bases; nucleotides outside the gene matches: 15. The CDR3 spans 19 residues. The CDR3 here is CASSLAPGQGIPGSYGYTF. The CDR3 nucleotides are TGTGCCAGCAGCTTAGCCCCGGGACAGGGTATTCCGGGAAGCTATGGCTACACCTTC.

In this sample, this clonotype turned up once. The chain couples TRBV30 to TRBJ2-7, with D perhaps TRBD2 (5 bases). V lost 0 bases and J lost 6, with 12 bases in between. This CDR3 region has 13 residues. From germline, CDR1 is GTSNPN and CDR2 SVGIG (reference sequence). Written as DNA, the CDR3 is TGTGCCTGGAGTGTACAACGGAGGTCCGAGCAGTACTTC. It translates to CAWSVQRRSEQYF.

This sequence joins TRBV5-4 and TRBJ2-5; 7 bases align to TRBD1. Trimming cost V 5 bases and J 1 base; bases outside gene matches: 8. Germline loops: CDR1 SGHNT, CDR2 YYREEE (reference sequence). The CDR3 has 15 amino acids. The CDR3 here is CASSRGTARQETQYF. The CDR3 DNA reads as TGTGCCAGCAGTAGAGGGACAGCACGCCAAGAGACCCAGTACTTC.

This clonotype was recorded a few times. V gene TRBV7-3 combines with J gene TRBJ2-3; unclear D gene. The CDR3 length is 13 residues. The germline CDR1 and CDR2 sequences are SGHTA and FQGTGA. Trimming cost V 2 bases and J 4 bases, with 7 bases left between them. CDR3 bases: TGTGCCAGCAGCTTATCCGGGCCAGATACGCAGTATTTT. This codes for CASSLSGPDTQYF.

This clonotype came up a few times. The chain employs TRBV10-3 and TRBJ2-1; D may match TRBD1 or TRBD2 (5 bases each). V was shortened by 2 bases and J by 8 bases, with 19 bases between the two germline ends. This CDR3 has 16 residues. The germline gives CDR1 ENHRY, CDR2 SYGVKD. CDR3 amino acids: CAISEKPGRLDYEQFF. Here the CDR3 DNA reads TGTGCCATCAGTGAGAAACCGGGACGCTTGGACTATGAGCAGTTCTTC.

J is TRBJ2-5 and V is TRBV7-9, with 14 nucleotides matching TRBD2. Germline V gives CDR1 SEHNR, CDR2 FQNEAQ (reference sequence). The CDR3 has 19 amino acids. V was pared by 3 bases and J by 4 bases, with 13 bases of the junction left unmatched. CDR3 in amino acids: CASSLTTGLAGVRGETQYF. For the CDR3, the DNA is TGTGCCAGCAGCTTGACAACGGGACTAGCGGGAGTAAGGGGAGAGACCCAGTACTTC.

The gene calls are TRBV20-1 and TRBJ1-2; D perhaps matches TRBD1 (6 bases). Germline assignment: CDR1 DFQATT and CDR2 SNEGSKA (reference sequence). Trimming removed 5 bases at V and 7 bases at J, with 20 bases between. CDR3 length: 14 amino acids. CDR3 loop: CSARSGRGAGGYTF. The DNA of the CDR3 is TGCAGTGCTCGATCAGGCAGGGGCGCAGGTGGCTACACCTTC.

V is TRBV5-6 and J is TRBJ2-2; D ambiguous. V was shortened by 0 bases and J by 6 bases, with 12 bases between the two germline ends. CDR1 is SGHDT, CDR2 YYEEEE, per germline. The CDR3 contains 15 residues. This CDR3 reads CASSLVPTSAGELFF. CDR3 nucleotides: TGTGCCAGCAGCTTGGTTCCAACCTCGGCCGGGGAGCTGTTTTTT.

This clonotype was detected only a few times. The CDR3 protein is CASSLSGSGYEQYF. CDR3 in DNA: TGTGCCAGCAGCCTAAGCGGGAGTGGGTACGAGCAGTACTTC. This chain uses TRBV11-3 with TRBJ2-7; 8 nucleotides line up with TRBD2. The CDR3 length is 14 residues. Unmatched junction bases numbered 7, after V lost 5 bases and J lost 4 bases. Germline V gene lookup returns CDR1 SGHNT and CDR2 YENEEA.

The chain couples TRBV6-5 to TRBJ2-2; tentatively, D is TRBD1 (5 bases). V lost 7 bases and J 5 bases, leaving 14 bases between the germline ends. This CDR3 comprises 14 residues. Germline CDR1 is MNHEY and CDR2 is SVGAGI. The CDR3 sequence is CASTSKGLTGELFF. For the CDR3, the DNA is TGTGCCAGCACCTCCAAGGGGCTAACCGGGGAGCTGTTTTTT.

The chain carries TRBV2 and TRBJ2-1; D tentatively reads TRBD1 or TRBD2 (5 bases each). Germline-derived CDR1 and CDR2 are SNHLY and FYNNEI. The CDR3 runs to 13 residues. V was clipped by 7 bases and J by 4 bases, with 11 bases between them. Here the CDR3 DNA reads TGTGCCAGCACGAGGGGCCCTTACAATGAGCAGTTCTTC. Translation: CASTRGPYNEQFF. Together with reference TRBV2 and TRBJ2-1, the CDR3 gives the full variable domain: EPEVTQTPSHQVTQMGQEVILRCVPISNHLYFYWYRQILGQKVEFLVSFYNNEISEKSEIFDDQFSVERPDGSNFTLKIRSTKLEDSAMYFCASTRGPYNEQFFGPGTRLTVL.

The rearrangement joins TRBV7-9 to TRBJ2-7; the match to TRBD2 covers 10 bases. This CDR3 spans 15 amino acids. V was pared by 5 bases and J by 4 bases, with 8 bases of the junction left unmatched. The germline V gene encodes CDR1 SEHNR and CDR2 FQNEAQ (reference sequence). CDR3 DNA: TGTGCCAGCAGCCTCGGAATGGGACTAGCGTACGAGCAGTACTTC. Its translation: CASSLGMGLAYEQYF.

The count of this clonotype is one. The CDR3 here is CASSYEFTEAFF. CDR3 nucleotide sequence: TGTGCCAGCAGCTATGAGTTCACTGAAGCTTTCTTT. V is TRBV7-9 and J is TRBJ1-1; D ambiguous. CDR1 SEHNR and CDR2 FQNEAQ come from the germline V gene (reference sequence). The CDR3 totals 12 residues. Deletions cut 4 bases from V and 4 bases from J, with 7 bases between. Full variable domain (outside the CDR3, taken from reference TRBV7-9 and TRBJ1-1): DTGVSQNPRHKITKRGQNVTFRCDPISEHNRLYWYRQTLGQGPEFLTYFQNEAQLEKSRLLSDRFSAERPKGSFSTLEIQRTEQGDSAMYLCASSYEFTEAFFGQGTRLTVV.

There are a few counts of this clonotype. An end of the junction differs from the germline gene, which may be a read error. This chain links TRBV5-1 with TRBJ1-1; D perhaps matches TRBD1 (5 bases). Per germline, CDR1 SGHRS and CDR2 YFSETQ. The CDR3 is made up of 15 amino acids. DNA of the CDR3: TGCGCCAGCAGGTTGGGCAGCCGGGGGGACACTGAAGCTTTCTTT. Protein: CASRLGSRGDTEAFF. The whole variable domain, filled in from reference TRBV5-1 and TRBJ1-1, reads KAGVTQTPRYLIKTRGQQVTLSCSPISGHRSVSWYQQTPGQGLQFLFEYFSETQRNKGNFPGRFSGRQFSNSRSEMNVSTLELGDSALYLCASRLGSRGDTEAFFGQGTRLTVV.

In nucleotides, the CDR3 is TGTGCCAGCAGCTTCGGGGCGGGAGAAGACGAGCAGTACTTC. It specifies CASSFGAGEDEQYF. V gene TRBV5-5 combines with J gene TRBJ2-7; 7 bases line up with TRBD2. V lost 2 bases, J lost 5 bases, and 7 bases stayed unmatched. This CDR3 comprises 14 residues. Germline CDR1 reads SGHKS; CDR2 reads YYEKEE (reference sequence).

The table lists this clonotype with a few counts. The gene calls are TRBV29-1 and TRBJ2-3; TRBD2 is a possible D gene (6 bases). Trimming pared 3 bases from V and 0 bases from J, leaving 10 bases between. CDR3 size: 14 residues. CDR1 and CDR2 (germline): SQVTM, ANQGSEA. This chain's CDR3 is CSVDVGTSTDTQYF. The CDR3 DNA follows: TGCAGCGTTGACGTTGGGACTAGCACAGATACGCAGTATTTT.

This clonotype was recorded a few times. The chain's CDR3 is CASRLRGMGRRNSPLHF. The CDR3 DNA is TGTGCCAGCAGGCTCCGCGGTATGGGACGGAGAAATTCACCCCTCCACTTT. The chain recombines TRBV28 with TRBJ1-6, with D possibly being TRBD1 (5 bases). The CDR3 has 17 amino acids. V dropped 6 bases and J dropped 7 bases, with 22 bases sitting between them. CDR1 and CDR2 from the germline V gene are MDHEN and SYDVKM.

The CDR3 DNA sequence: TGCGCCAGCAGCCAAGTTTTGTCAGCGGGAGGGCACTACGAGCAGTACTTC. This codes for CASSQVLSAGGHYEQYF. This sequence joins TRBV4-1 and TRBJ2-7; 10 positions agree with TRBD2. Losses at the gene ends were 1 base for V and 3 bases for J; bases not matched to a gene: 9. The CDR3 contains 17 residues. CDR1 and CDR2 (germline): MGHRA, YSYEKL.

J is TRBJ1-2 and V is TRBV20-1, with D uncertain. From germline, CDR1 is DFQATT and CDR2 SNEGSKA (reference sequence). The V end lost 6 bases, the J end lost 5 bases, and 16 bases lay between the germline ends. The CDR3 is made up of 13 amino acids. The CDR3 loop is CSACEALGYGYTF. CDR3 DNA: TGCAGTGCGTGCGAGGCCCTAGGGTATGGCTACACCTTC.

The J gene is TRBJ2-1, the V gene TRBV20-1, with 11 bases that match TRBD2. Germline values: CDR1 DFQATT, CDR2 SNEGSKA (reference sequence). The V gene end was trimmed by 6 bases and the J gene end by 6 bases; junction bases not matched to a gene: 19. This CDR3 has 18 residues. CDR3 region: CSANPVGPGLADRNEQFF. The DNA for the CDR3 is TGCAGTGCCAATCCGGTTGGGCCGGGACTAGCGGACCGCAATGAGCAGTTCTTC.

This clonotype was seen more than once but under ten times. CDR3 DNA: TGCAGTGCAACTGAGAGGACAGGAGTAACAACTGAAGCTTTCTTT. This sequence encodes CSATERTGVTTEAFF. The rearrangement links TRBV20-1 to TRBJ1-1, with 7 bases aligning to TRBD1. This CDR3 comprises 15 residues. Germline CDR1 reads DFQATT; CDR2 reads SNEGSKA (reference sequence). With 6 bases clipped from V and 5 bases from J, the junction kept 15 bases outside the gene matches.

This clonotype was detected many times. The chain carries TRBV27 and TRBJ2-1; 13 bases are a match to TRBD2. The CDR3 consists of 17 residues. Germline V gene data show CDR1 as MNHEY and CDR2 as SMNVEV (reference sequence). After removal of 8 bases from V and 3 bases from J, the junction contained 10 bases not matched to a gene. The CDR3 region has the DNA TGTGCCAGCGCCCGGACTAGCGGGAGCCTTTTCTACAATGAGCAGTTCTTC. Amino acid sequence: CASARTSGSLFYNEQFF.

As DNA, the CDR3 is TGCAGTGCTAGACCCGGGGAGACTCCCAGCTACAATGAGCAGTTCTTC. The encoded protein is CSARPGETPSYNEQFF. This chain joins TRBV20-1 and TRBJ2-1, with a possible D match to TRBD2 (5 bases). The CDR3 has 16 residues. Germline V gives CDR1 DFQATT, CDR2 SNEGSKA (reference sequence). With 2 bases removed from V and 3 bases from J, the gap between germline ends came to 17 bases.